This TCR beta chain was documented in a study of cytomegalovirus exposure and HLA in healthy donors. Background on the study: It was reported in a later analysis that the same platform had been used for the approximately 120 validation repertoires as for the 550 to 700 first-cohort repertoires.

The CDR3 has 14 amino acids. Trimming took 6 bases from V and 4 from J; bases not matched to a gene: 6. CDR1 and CDR2 from the germline V gene are SGHTA and FQGTGA. Profiled with immunoSEQ multiplex PCR; TCRdb holds only in-frame clones, not every one. The sample includes about 240,000 clones, around nine tenths of them seen just once. V usage is TRBV7-3 and J usage is TRBJ2-1; 7 bases line up with TRBD1. Sample: PBMCs. The sequence came from a man aged 18 to 30 in good health and CMV-seronegative. CDR3 in DNA: TGTGCCAGCAGTCCAGGGGGAGAGTACAATGAGCAGTTCTTC. Amino acid sequence: CASSPGGEYNEQFF.